Described below is a single T cell receptor (beta chain) sequence and its context. Its antigen is unidentified. V was clipped by 4 bases and J by 8 bases; unmatched bases: 10. The length of the CDR3 is 15 residues. Germline CDR1 is SGHDN and CDR2 is FVKESK. The sample comes from a study of T-cell memory formation after mild COVID-19. Study outcomes and limitations: Shrinking CD4+ clones resided mostly in CM and EM, and CD8+ ones in EMRA. Researchers could not confirm that second-wave clones peaking on day 37 targeted SARS-CoV-2. Contracting clones, day 15 to 85, had balanced CD4/CD8, and later expanders favored CD4+.

TCRdb fed the 5' RACE reads into MiXCR, producing one record per CDR3 protein. Among roughly 600,000 distinct CDR3 sequences listed, more than 15% were seen once. This clonotype originated in an adult woman who had mild COVID-19 (a few samples of this study predate the infection). Cell type and time point are not known. The rearrangement joins TRBV14 to TRBJ2-3, with 9 nucleotides matching TRBD1. The sequenced sample was PBMCs or a T cell subset sorted from them (not recorded which). Here the CDR3 DNA reads TGTGCCAGCAGCCCCCCCGGGACAGGGAGCGGTACGCAGTATTTT. Translated: CASSPPGTGSGTQYF.